Below, 19 T cell receptor beta chains from the same sample are listed, as sequenced in a study of shared clonotypes between healthy human individuals. The protocol was immunoSEQ multiplex PCR, while the TCRdb copy is restricted to in-frame clones and leaves out a portion. The data hold about 2.5 million clones, with around 90% observed a single time. Sequenced material: naive CD4+ T cells from PBMCs. Subset here: CD45RA+ positively selected. These receptors originate from a man aged 18 to 30 in good health. Some clones in this sample may be carry-over from other donors' samples.

In DNA form, the CDR3 reads TGTGCCAGCAGTGACCGGACTAGCGGGAGCCGTTTGTTCTTC. Protein sequence: CASSDRTSGSRLFF. The V and J genes are TRBV2 and TRBJ2-1; 13 nucleotides align to TRBD2. Per germline, CDR1 SNHLY and CDR2 FYNNEI. CDR3 length: 14 amino acids. V lost 3 bases and J lost 15; bases outside the gene matches: 8.

The chain combines TRBV20-1 with TRBJ2-5, with a tentative D call TRBD2 (7 bases). The ends were cut back, 8 bases at V and 4 bases at J, with 11 bases in the middle. Looked up from germline, CDR1 is DFQATT and CDR2 is SNEGSKA (reference sequence). There are 11 residues in the CDR3. CDR3 sequence reads: CSLRGAETQYF. CDR3 sequence (DNA): TGCAGTTTACGGGGGGCAGAGACCCAGTACTTC.

The gene calls are TRBV19 and TRBJ1-5; D perhaps matches TRBD1 (6 bases). The CDR3 covers 16 residues. Trimming removed 3 bases from V and 10 bases from J, with 22 bases in between. Germline V CDR1 and CDR2: LNHDA, SQIVND (reference sequence). The CDR3 DNA reads TGTGCCAGTAGTATGATATCGGCCAGGGGTCCTCCTCCCCAGCATTTT. This translates into CASSMISARGPPPQHF.

A note on this clone: This may stem from a read error, because a much larger clone lies one nucleotide away. Additional DNA sequences in this sample encode the identical CDR3. V is TRBV5-1 and J is TRBJ2-3; D is ambiguous. The CDR3 spans 14 residues. Germline-derived CDR1 and CDR2 are SGHRS and YFSETQ. V gave up 0 bases and J gave up 0 bases, with 5 bases separating them. In nucleotides, the CDR3 is TGCGCCAGCAGCTTGGCACAGAGCACAGATACGCAGTATTTT. This codes for CASSLAQSTDTQYF.

The chain combines TRBV4-1 with TRBJ2-5; a weak D match, TRBD1 (5 bases). The CDR3 consists of 14 residues. CDR1 MGHRA and CDR2 YSYEKL come from the germline V gene. V was trimmed by 0 bases and J by 1 base, leaving 6 bases between them. The CDR3 reads CASSQDRAQETQYF. In nucleotides, the CDR3 is TGCGCCAGCAGCCAAGACAGGGCCCAAGAGACCCAGTACTTC.

This sequence joins TRBV19 and TRBJ2-7, with 9 nucleotides matching TRBD1. V trimming: 6 bases; J trimming: 3 bases; junction bases outside the gene matches: 6. This CDR3 has 14 residues. Germline V gene sequence: CDR1 LNHDA, CDR2 SQIVND (reference sequence). This CDR3 is CASRATGGLYEQYF. The CDR3 nucleotides are TGTGCCAGTAGGGCGACAGGGGGACTCTACGAGCAGTACTTC.

The chain has TRBV28 and TRBJ2-7; a weak D match, TRBD1 (6 bases). Germline CDR1 is MDHEN and CDR2 is SYDVKM. Trimming removed 4 bases from V and 11 bases from J, with 21 bases in between. This CDR3 has 14 amino acids. The CDR3 reads CASSSQGAPLRKYF. DNA for the CDR3: TGTGCCAGCAGTTCACAGGGAGCCCCCCTTCGGAAGTACTTC. The full variable domain, rest sourced from reference TRBV28 and TRBJ2-7, is DVKVTQSSRYLVKRTGEKVFLECVQDMDHENMFWYRQDPGLGLRLIYFSYDVKMKEKGDIPEGYSVSREKKERFSLILESASTNQTSMYLCASSSQGAPLRKYFGPGTRLTVT.

This clone turned up a few times. This specimen includes other DNA sequences encoding the same CDR3. The chain combines TRBV28 with TRBJ2-7; the D is unclear. V shed 2 bases and J shed 3 bases, with 2 bases lying between them. This CDR3 has 11 amino acids. CDR1 and CDR2 from the germline V gene are MDHEN and SYDVKM. The CDR3 reads CASSLLYEQYF. CDR3 DNA sequence: TGTGCCAGCAGTTTACTCTACGAGCAGTACTTC.

The chain links TRBV19 to TRBJ2-5; D perhaps matches TRBD2 (6 bases). Trimming took 3 bases from V and 5 from J, leaving 13 bases between them. This CDR3 has 14 residues. From germline, CDR1 is LNHDA and CDR2 SQIVND (reference sequence). The CDR3 DNA reads TGTGCCAGTAGTATCGGGCGGGGTTCCGAGACCCAGTACTTC. It is translated as CASSIGRGSETQYF. The full variable domain, with the rest looked up from reference TRBV19 and TRBJ2-5, is DGGITQSPKYLFRKEGQNVTLSCEQNLNHDAMYWYRQDPGQGLRLIYYSQIVNDFQKGDIAEGYSVSREKKESFPLTVTSAQKNPTAFYLCASSIGRGSETQYFGPGTRLLVL.

V gene TRBV19 combines with J gene TRBJ1-2; D might be TRBD1 (5 bases). Looked up from germline, CDR1 is LNHDA and CDR2 is SQIVND (reference sequence). V shed 9 bases and J shed 2 bases, with 19 bases lying between them. The CDR3 sequence is 15 residues long. CDR3 amino acids: CASLRGQGSNYGYTF. The CDR3 DNA reads as TGTGCCAGCCTGAGAGGGCAGGGATCCAACTATGGCTACACCTTC. Based on the CDR3 plus reference TRBV19 and TRBJ1-2, the full variable domain is DGGITQSPKYLFRKEGQNVTLSCEQNLNHDAMYWYRQDPGQGLRLIYYSQIVNDFQKGDIAEGYSVSREKKESFPLTVTSAQKNPTAFYLCASLRGQGSNYGYTFGSGTRLTVV.

About this clone: This CDR3 is missing its conserved last phenylalanine or tryptophan, likely due to a read error. The limits of the CDR3 on the DNA are not certain, so only TCRdb's listed CDR3 is given. The chain has TRBV6-6 and TRBJ2-7; the table assigns TRBD2, which was not confirmed against the DNA. CDR1 and CDR2 (germline): MNHNY, SVGAGI (reference sequence). Termini included, the CDR3 measures 12 amino acids. CDR3 in amino acids: CASSDSRAVLAS.

This clone came up once. CDR3 bases: TGTGCCATCAGTGAGTCGACAGGAGAGACCTATGGCTACACCTTC. This gives the protein CAISESTGETYGYTF. The chain is built from TRBV10-3 and TRBJ1-2, with a weak D call TRBD1 (6 bases). This CDR3 has 15 residues. V gave up 0 bases and J gave up 4 bases, with 12 bases separating them. The V gene's germline CDR1 is ENHRY and CDR2 SYGVKD.

The chain recombines TRBV27 with TRBJ2-5, with 10 bases matching TRBD1. Germline CDR1 and CDR2: MNHEY and SMNVEV (reference sequence). This CDR3 contains 15 residues. With 1 base clipped from V and 5 bases from J, the junction kept 4 bases outside the gene matches. The CDR3 nucleotides read TGTGCCAGCAGTTTATTAGGACAGGGGGTCGAGACCCAGTACTTC. Amino acid sequence: CASSLLGQGVETQYF.

The chain employs TRBV4-1 and TRBJ2-7, with D tentatively TRBD2 (6 bases). The CDR3 totals 16 residues. Germline lookup yields CDR1 MGHRA and CDR2 YSYEKL. V lost 1 base to trimming and J lost 2 bases, with 15 bases between them. The CDR3 DNA reads TGCGCCAGCAGCCAAGGGTTTCCGGGAGTCACCTACGAGCAGTACTTC. Its protein product is CASSQGFPGVTYEQYF.

The CDR3 reads CASSLPGRHDYGYTF. The CDR3 coding sequence is TGTGCCAGCAGTTTACCAGGGCGCCATGACTATGGCTACACCTTC. The genes are TRBV28 and TRBJ1-2; D might be TRBD1 (5 bases). The germline V gene encodes CDR1 MDHEN and CDR2 SYDVKM. The CDR3 has 15 amino acids. V was trimmed by 2 bases and J by 3 bases, leaving 13 bases between them.

The V call is TRBV27, the J call TRBJ2-7; TRBD1 matches at 7 bases. With 2 bases clipped from V and 5 bases from J, the junction kept 15 bases outside the gene matches. The CDR3 loop spans 17 amino acids. The germline V gene encodes CDR1 MNHEY and CDR2 SMNVEV (reference sequence). The CDR3 DNA reads TGTGCCAGCAGTTTACCGAGTACAGGGGTCAGAATCGACGAGCAGTACTTC. Amino acid sequence: CASSLPSTGVRIDEQYF.

CDR3 nucleotide sequence: TGTGCCAGTAGTAAGAATTCCGGGACAGCCTCCTACGAGCAGTACTTC. Translation: CASSKNSGTASYEQYF. The chain combines TRBV19 with TRBJ2-7; TRBD1 aligns across 7 bases. This CDR3 comprises 16 residues. The V gene end was trimmed by 4 bases and the J gene end by 0 bases; junction bases not matched to a gene: 9. Germline values: CDR1 LNHDA, CDR2 SQIVND (reference sequence). The whole variable domain, filled in from reference TRBV19 and TRBJ2-7, reads DGGITQSPKYLFRKEGQNVTLSCEQNLNHDAMYWYRQDPGQGLRLIYYSQIVNDFQKGDIAEGYSVSREKKESFPLTVTSAQKNPTAFYLCASSKNSGTASYEQYFGPGTRLTVT.

This chain connects TRBV10-3 to TRBJ2-7, with 7 bases that match TRBD2. Germline V gene sequence: CDR1 ENHRY, CDR2 SYGVKD. The trim removed 6 bases at V and 2 bases at J, leaving 10 bases unmatched. The CDR3 runs 15 residues. CDR3 sequence (DNA): TGTGCCATCAGGAACGGGGAGGGCATAGCCTACGAGCAGTACTTC. Protein: CAIRNGEGIAYEQYF.

The chain couples TRBV6-5 to TRBJ1-4, with a tentative D call TRBD1 (5 bases). V was pared by 4 bases and J by 8 bases, with 14 bases between. Germline V lookup: CDR1 MNHEY, CDR2 SVGAGI. CDR3 length equals 14 residues. As DNA, the CDR3 is TGTGCCAGCAGTTTAAGGGGAGGGGTGGAAAAACTGTTTTTT. It encodes CASSLRGGVEKLFF.